This is a list of T cell receptor beta chains from one sample in a study of cytomegalovirus exposure and HLA in healthy donors. Measured with immunoSEQ multiplex PCR; TCRdb has only the in-frame clones, and not every one. This sample has fewer than 100,000 clones, with roughly 80% found just once. The sequencing sample was made of PBMCs. These receptors originate from a man aged 40-55 years in good health and CMV-seropositive. CDR3s include the opening cysteine and the closing phenylalanine or tryptophan. The D gene is left open where the match is weak. The size field is filled for only some rows; it gives once, few, many or a size class.

CDR3 length: 13; clone size: NA; D gene: TRBD2; V gene: TRBV10-2; J gene: TRBJ2-7; CDR3 DNA: TGCGCCAGCGGGATCGGGAGGAGCCACGAGCAGTACTTC; CDR3 protein: CASGIGRSHEQYF
CDR3 length: 13; clone size: NA; D gene: NA; V gene: TRBV2; J gene: TRBJ1-5; CDR3 DNA: TGTGCCAGCAGTTCTGACAGAAAGCAGCCCCAGCATTTT; CDR3 protein: CASSSDRKQPQHF
CDR3 length: 18; clone size: few; D gene: TRBD2; V gene: TRBV6-1; J gene: TRBJ2-2; CDR3 DNA: TGTGCCAGCAGTGAGACGCTAGCGGGGGGCCCGAACACCGGGGAGCTGTTTTTT; CDR3 protein: CASSETLAGGPNTGELFF
CDR3 length: 16; clone size: NA; D gene: NA; V gene: TRBV10-2; J gene: TRBJ2-5; CDR3 DNA: TGCGCCAGCAGTGAGTCGGGGGTAGCGGACCAAGAGACCCAGTACTTC; CDR3 protein: CASSESGVADQETQYF
CDR3 length: 14; clone size: NA; D gene: NA; V gene: TRBV4-1; J gene: TRBJ1-2; CDR3 DNA: TGCGCCAGCAGCCAGACAGTTACCAACTATGGCTACACCTTC; CDR3 protein: CASSQTVTNYGYTF
CDR3 length: 13; clone size: once; D gene: TRBD2; V gene: TRBV10-3; J gene: TRBJ2-3; CDR3 DNA: TGTGCCATCAGTGTGCGGGAGGGGGATACGCAGTATTTT; CDR3 protein: CAISVREGDTQYF
CDR3 length: 14; clone size: NA; D gene: TRBD1; V gene: TRBV29-1; J gene: TRBJ2-2; CDR3 DNA: TGCAGCGTTGAATCGGGACAGGGCGGCGGGGAGCTGTTTTTT; CDR3 protein: CSVESGQGGGELFF
CDR3 length: 18; clone size: NA; D gene: NA; V gene: TRBV7-3; J gene: TRBJ2-3; CDR3 DNA: TGTGCCAGCAGCTTAATGAGCCAGGGGCTAACAGACACAGATACGCAGTATTTT; CDR3 protein: CASSLMSQGLTDTDTQYF
CDR3 length: 14; clone size: NA; D gene: NA; V gene: TRBV19; J gene: TRBJ2-3; CDR3 DNA: TGTGCCAGTAGTCGACAGGACTTCACAGATACGCAGTATTTT; CDR3 protein: CASSRQDFTDTQYF
CDR3 length: 13; clone size: once; D gene: TRBD2; V gene: TRBV5-4; J gene: TRBJ2-1; CDR3 DNA: TGTGCCAGCAGCTTGGTGGGGGGGGATGAGCAGTTCTTC; CDR3 protein: CASSLVGGDEQFF
CDR3 length: 14; clone size: NA; D gene: NA; V gene: TRBV12-5; J gene: TRBJ1-4; CDR3 DNA: TGTGCTAGTGGATCGAGTGATCATAATGAAAAACTGTTTTTT; CDR3 protein: CASGSSDHNEKLFF
CDR3 length: 16; clone size: NA; D gene: TRBD1; V gene: TRBV6-5; J gene: TRBJ1-6; CDR3 DNA: TGTGCCAGCAGTTACGGGACAGGGGCGAAGAATTCACCCCTCCACTTT; CDR3 protein: CASSYGTGAKNSPLHF
CDR3 length: 15; clone size: NA; D gene: NA; V gene: TRBV19; J gene: TRBJ1-4; CDR3 DNA: TGTGCCAGTAGTGATGTGGGGGCCACTAATGAAAAACTGTTTTTT; CDR3 protein: CASSDVGATNEKLFF
CDR3 length: 14; clone size: NA; D gene: NA; V gene: TRBV7-3; J gene: TRBJ2-5; CDR3 DNA: TGTGCCAGCAGCTTGAGTGGAGGGGAAGAGACCCAGTACTTC; CDR3 protein: CASSLSGGEETQYF
CDR3 length: 12; clone size: NA; D gene: TRBD2; V gene: TRBV6-5; J gene: TRBJ2-1; CDR3 DNA: TGTGCCAGCGCGAATAGCGGGAGGGCTCCGTTCTTC; CDR3 protein: CASANSGRAPFF
CDR3 length: 15; clone size: few; D gene: NA; V gene: TRBV7-9; J gene: TRBJ1-6; CDR3 DNA: TGTGCCAGCAGCTCCTTACAGAAGAGAAATTCACCCCTCCACTTT; CDR3 protein: CASSSLQKRNSPLHF
CDR3 length: 16; clone size: NA; D gene: NA; V gene: TRBV4-3; J gene: TRBJ2-7; CDR3 DNA: TGCGCCAGCAGCCAAGATCTTACAGGGATTGATCCCGAGCAGTACTTC; CDR3 protein: CASSQDLTGIDPEQYF
CDR3 length: 15; clone size: NA; D gene: TRBD2; V gene: TRBV7-8; J gene: TRBJ2-5; CDR3 DNA: TGTGCCAGCAGCTTGCGCGGGGGGAGACAAGAGACCCAGTACTTC; CDR3 protein: CASSLRGGRQETQYF
CDR3 length: 18; clone size: NA; D gene: TRBD2; V gene: TRBV5-1; J gene: TRBJ2-5; CDR3 DNA: TGCGCCAGCAGCTTGGGGGTAGCGGGGGGGCCGGGCCAAGAGACCCAGTACTTC; CDR3 protein: CASSLGVAGGPGQETQYF
CDR3 length: 15; clone size: NA; D gene: NA; V gene: TRBV5-4; J gene: TRBJ1-6; CDR3 DNA: TGTGCCAGCAGCTTGGCCTTGGGGGGAAATTCACCCCTCCACTTT; CDR3 protein: CASSLALGGNSPLHF
CDR3 length: 16; clone size: NA; D gene: NA; V gene: TRBV14; J gene: TRBJ1-1; CDR3 DNA: TGTGCCAGCAGCCCCTTTAGCGGGCTCGGGGACACTGAAGCTTTCTTT; CDR3 protein: CASSPFSGLGDTEAFF
CDR3 length: 15; clone size: few; D gene: NA; V gene: TRBV27; J gene: TRBJ2-7; CDR3 DNA: TGTGCCAGCAGTTTATCGCGGTACTCTTCTTCGGCGCAGTACTTC; CDR3 protein: CASSLSRYSSSAQYF
CDR3 length: 14; clone size: NA; D gene: TRBD1; V gene: TRBV10-2; J gene: TRBJ1-2; CDR3 DNA: TGCGCCAGCAGCACGACAGGGGGCGGCTATGGCTACACCTTC; CDR3 protein: CASSTTGGGYGYTF
CDR3 length: 15; clone size: NA; D gene: NA; V gene: TRBV9; J gene: TRBJ2-1; CDR3 DNA: TGTGCCAGCAGCGTAGCGGACGGAGGGTACAATGAGCAGTTCTTC; CDR3 protein: CASSVADGGYNEQFF
CDR3 length: 17; clone size: NA; D gene: TRBD2; V gene: TRBV5-1; J gene: TRBJ2-5; CDR3 DNA: TGCGCCAGCAGCTTGGCGGTGGTAGCGGGAGTCAGAGAGACCCAGTACTTC; CDR3 protein: CASSLAVVAGVRETQYF
CDR3 length: 13; clone size: NA; D gene: NA; V gene: TRBV9; J gene: TRBJ2-3; CDR3 DNA: TGTGCCAGCAGCGAATATAGCACAGATACGCAGTATTTT; CDR3 protein: CASSEYSTDTQYF
CDR3 length: 17; clone size: NA; D gene: NA; V gene: TRBV7-9; J gene: TRBJ1-3; CDR3 DNA: TGTGCCAGCAGCTTATTCCCTAACAGGGACCCTGGAAACACCATATATTTT; CDR3 protein: CASSLFPNRDPGNTIYF
CDR3 length: 12; clone size: NA; D gene: NA; V gene: TRBV29-1; J gene: TRBJ1-2; CDR3 DNA: TGCAGCGTTGAGGCCAGGTCCGGCGGCTACACCTTC; CDR3 protein: CSVEARSGGYTF
CDR3 length: 11; clone size: NA; D gene: NA; V gene: TRBV19; J gene: TRBJ2-7; CDR3 DNA: TGTGCCAGTAGTGCGGCCTACGAGCAGTACTTC; CDR3 protein: CASSAAYEQYF
CDR3 length: 15; clone size: NA; D gene: TRBD2; V gene: TRBV11-3; J gene: TRBJ2-1; CDR3 DNA: TGTGCCAGCAGCTTAGAGGGTAGCGGGCGAAATGAGCAGTTCTTC; CDR3 protein: CASSLEGSGRNEQFF
CDR3 length: 18; clone size: once; D gene: TRBD2; V gene: TRBV5-1; J gene: TRBJ2-5; CDR3 DNA: TGCGCCAGCAGCTTGGTGGAGCGGGGGGGCGGTCTTCAAGAGACCCAGTACTTC; CDR3 protein: CASSLVERGGGLQETQYF
CDR3 length: 15; clone size: NA; D gene: TRBD1; V gene: TRBV7-3; J gene: TRBJ2-7; CDR3 DNA: TGTGCCAACGGGACAGCCAAAAAAGTCGGATACGAGCAGTACTTC; CDR3 protein: CANGTAKKVGYEQYF
CDR3 length: 16; clone size: NA; D gene: TRBD2; V gene: TRBV7-6; J gene: TRBJ2-1; CDR3 DNA: TGTGCCAGCAGCTTATCCAGCGGGAGGGTTTACAATGAGCAGTTCTTC; CDR3 protein: CASSLSSGRVYNEQFF
CDR3 length: 18; clone size: NA; D gene: TRBD2; V gene: TRBV11-3; J gene: TRBJ2-7; CDR3 DNA: TGTGCCAGCAGCTTAGATCGACTTTTCGGGACTAGTTTATACGAGCAGTACTTC; CDR3 protein: CASSLDRLFGTSLYEQYF
CDR3 length: 14; clone size: NA; D gene: NA; V gene: TRBV2; J gene: TRBJ2-3; CDR3 DNA: TGTGCCAGCAGTGGCCTAGCGAACACAGATACGCAGTATTTT; CDR3 protein: CASSGLANTDTQYF
CDR3 length: 15; clone size: NA; D gene: TRBD1; V gene: TRBV9; J gene: TRBJ2-7; CDR3 DNA: TGTGCCAGCAGCGTAGTCGGACAGGGGGCCCACGAGCAGTACTTC; CDR3 protein: CASSVVGQGAHEQYF
CDR3 length: 15; clone size: few; D gene: TRBD2; V gene: TRBV28; J gene: TRBJ2-7; CDR3 DNA: TGTGCCAGCAGTCTCGGACTAGCGGGAGCCTACGAGCAGTACTTC; CDR3 protein: CASSLGLAGAYEQYF
CDR3 length: 18; clone size: NA; D gene: TRBD2; V gene: TRBV6-1; J gene: TRBJ2-3; CDR3 DNA: TGTGCCAGCAGTGAAGCGCCCGGGACTAGCGGGGGCACAGATACGCAGTATTTT; CDR3 protein: CASSEAPGTSGGTDTQYF
CDR3 length: 14; clone size: few; D gene: NA; V gene: TRBV11-3; J gene: TRBJ2-3; CDR3 DNA: TGTGCCAGCAGCCCCGGGGTTAGCACAGATACGCAGTATTTT; CDR3 protein: CASSPGVSTDTQYF
CDR3 length: 15; clone size: NA; D gene: TRBD1; V gene: TRBV5-1; J gene: TRBJ2-7; CDR3 DNA: TGCGCCAGCAGCTTGGGAGGACAGGGAAATCGTGAGCAGTACTTC; CDR3 protein: CASSLGGQGNREQYF
CDR3 length: 16; clone size: NA; D gene: TRBD2; V gene: TRBV28; J gene: TRBJ2-2; CDR3 DNA: TGTGCCAGCGCGGGACTAGCGGGAGATAGCACCGGGGAGCTGTTTTTT; CDR3 protein: CASAGLAGDSTGELFF
CDR3 length: 14; clone size: few; D gene: NA; V gene: TRBV5-4; J gene: TRBJ2-7; CDR3 DNA: TGTGCCAGCAGCGTCCCGGGAGCTCTTTACGAGCAGTACTTC; CDR3 protein: CASSVPGALYEQYF
CDR3 length: 13; clone size: NA; D gene: NA; V gene: TRBV5-1; J gene: TRBJ2-4; CDR3 DNA: TGCGCCAGCAGGGCTTCCGAAGAAAACATTCAGTACTTC; CDR3 protein: CASRASEENIQYF
CDR3 length: 15; clone size: NA; D gene: NA; V gene: TRBV4-1; J gene: TRBJ2-5; CDR3 DNA: TGCGCCAGCAGCCCGCGGGGGCTCGGGAGGGAGACCCAGTACTTC; CDR3 protein: CASSPRGLGRETQYF
CDR3 length: 14; clone size: NA; D gene: NA; V gene: TRBV29-1; J gene: TRBJ2-4; CDR3 DNA: TGCAGCGTTGAACTCCTACAGGGAATAAACATTCAGTACTTC; CDR3 protein: CSVELLQGINIQYF
CDR3 length: 17; clone size: NA; D gene: TRBD2; V gene: TRBV19; J gene: TRBJ2-7; CDR3 DNA: TGTGCCAGTAGTATAGATCCTCCGGCTAGCGGGCTATACGAGCAGTACTTC; CDR3 protein: CASSIDPPASGLYEQYF
CDR3 length: 14; clone size: NA; D gene: NA; V gene: TRBV10-3; J gene: TRBJ2-3; CDR3 DNA: TGTGCCATCCAGGGGAGGGGAGCTACAGATACGCAGTATTTT; CDR3 protein: CAIQGRGATDTQYF
CDR3 length: 13; clone size: NA; D gene: NA; V gene: TRBV11-2; J gene: TRBJ1-1; CDR3 DNA: TGTGCCAGCAGCTTAGAGGTGGGACTAGAAGCTTTCTTT; CDR3 protein: CASSLEVGLEAFF
CDR3 length: 14; clone size: NA; D gene: TRBD1; V gene: TRBV13; J gene: TRBJ2-7; CDR3 DNA: TGTGCCAGTAGCTCCCGACAGGGTTCGAACGAGCAGTACTTC; CDR3 protein: CASSSRQGSNEQYF
CDR3 length: 13; clone size: NA; D gene: NA; V gene: TRBV21-1; J gene: TRBJ2-4; CDR3 DNA: TGTGCCAGCACCCCCGCGGGGCTGGACATTCAGTACTTC; CDR3 protein: CASTPAGLDIQYF
CDR3 length: 18; clone size: NA; D gene: TRBD2; V gene: TRBV7-2; J gene: TRBJ2-1; CDR3 DNA: TGTGCCAGCAGCCGTCGAGCTAGCGGCCCAGGGCAGTACAATGAGCAGTTCTTC; CDR3 protein: CASSRRASGPGQYNEQFF